Listed here are 15 T cell receptor beta chains from one sample, sequenced in a study of cytotoxic CD8 clonotypes in ibrutinib-treated CLL. Profiling relied on immunoSEQ multiplex PCR, and the TCRdb table lists in-frame clones only, not all of them. The sample has about 130,000 clones, around three quarters seen once. Specimen: PBMCs, collected after 12 months of ibrutinib treatment. Receptors originate from a human donor with chronic lymphocytic leukemia.

The chain has TRBV2 and TRBJ2-7; the match to TRBD1 covers 8 bases. Germline assignment: CDR1 SNHLY and CDR2 FYNNEI. The CDR3 consists of 13 residues. J lost 5 bases, V lost 8 bases, and 8 bases had no gene match. CDR3: CASSETGAHEQYF. CDR3 DNA: TGTGCCAGCTCAGAGACAGGGGCCCACGAGCAGTACTTC.

The J gene is TRBJ2-1, the V gene TRBV6-5, with D unresolved. Trimming took off 6 bases at V and 10 bases at J, with 19 bases between the two ends. The CDR3 sequence is 14 residues long. Germline CDR1 is MNHEY and CDR2 is SVGAGI. The CDR3 region has the DNA TGTGCCAGCAGCCAGAGCTTCTGGCAGCAGGAGCAGTTCTTC. Its protein product is CASSQSFWQQEQFF.

The chain is built from TRBV2 and TRBJ2-1; possible D gene TRBD2, 5 bases. CDR3 length: 16 amino acids. The V end was cut by 4 bases, the J end by 7 bases, with 20 bases between. Germline CDR1 SNHLY, CDR2 FYNNEI. CDR3 residues: CASSVLPAELENEQFF. CDR3 nucleotides: TGTGCCAGCAGTGTTTTACCAGCGGAACTAGAGAATGAGCAGTTCTTC.

V and J are TRBV10-2 and TRBJ2-2, with 7 nucleotides matching TRBD2. The CDR3 contains 20 residues. The germline V gene has CDR1 WSHSY and CDR2 SAAADI. V was pared by 6 bases and J by 5 bases, with 24 bases of the junction left unmatched. The CDR3 nucleotides read TGCGCCAGCAGACGGATCCGGGACGGGCCCACCGGCGGGAGTACCGGGGAGCTGTTTTTT. It encodes CASRRIRDGPTGGSTGELFF.

The V gene is TRBV28, the J gene TRBJ1-5; 7 bases agree with TRBD1. Germline V gene lookup returns CDR1 MDHEN and CDR2 SYDVKM. V lost 6 bases and J lost 5; bases outside the gene matches: 10. The CDR3 consists of 15 residues. The CDR3: CASRPQGGWDQPQHF. CDR3 in DNA: TGTGCCAGCAGACCCCAGGGGGGGTGGGATCAGCCCCAGCATTTT.

The chain is built from TRBV27 and TRBJ2-1; 7 bases align to TRBD2. Germline lookup yields CDR1 MNHEY and CDR2 SMNVEV (reference sequence). The CDR3 is 18 residues long. The trim removed 1 base at V and 0 bases at J, leaving 9 bases unmatched. CDR3 in amino acids: CASSLFPGGLSSYNEQFF. CDR3 in DNA: TGTGCCAGCAGTTTATTTCCGGGAGGCCTTAGCTCCTACAATGAGCAGTTCTTC.

The chain is built from TRBV11-2 and TRBJ2-7; a possible D gene is TRBD1 (6 bases). V lost 5 bases, J lost 1 base, and 18 bases lay in between. The CDR3 spans 16 residues. The germline V gene encodes CDR1 SGHAT and CDR2 FQNNGV. The CDR3 here is CASSHIGQRVSYEQYF. The CDR3 DNA reads as TGTGCCAGCAGCCACATAGGACAGAGAGTTTCCTACGAGCAGTACTTC.

This clone was seen only a few times. The CDR3 sequence is CASSPIKAASEQYF. CDR3 DNA sequence: TGTGCCAGCTCACCGATTAAAGCTGCCTCCGAGCAGTACTTC. The rearrangement joins TRBV18 to TRBJ2-7; D is ambiguous. Deletions cut 3 bases from V and 6 bases from J, with 15 bases between. Germline CDR1 and CDR2: KGHSH and LQKENI. The CDR3 runs to 14 residues. Complete variable domain (other parts from reference TRBV18 and TRBJ2-7): NAGVMQNPRHLVRRRGQEARLRCSPMKGHSHVYWYRQLPEEGLKFMVYLQKENIIDESGMPKERFSAEFPKEGPSILRIQQVVRGDSAAYFCASSPIKAASEQYFGPGTRLTVT.

The rearrangement uses TRBV15 and TRBJ1-2; D remains ambiguous. The V gene lost 2 bases and the J gene lost 0 bases, with 13 bases spanning the gap. The CDR3 contains 16 residues. The germline CDR1 and CDR2 sequences are LNHNV and YYDKDF (reference sequence). This CDR3 is CATSRLSGQANYGYTF. The CDR3 coding sequence is TGTGCCACCAGCAGATTATCGGGCCAAGCTAACTATGGCTACACCTTC. The entire variable domain, with the rest obtained from reference TRBV15 and TRBJ1-2, is as follows: DAMVIQNPRYQVTQFGKPVTLSCSQTLNHNVMYWYQQKSSQAPKLLFHYYDKDFNNEADTPDNFQSRRPNTSFCFLDIRSPGLGDTAMYLCATSRLSGQANYGYTFGSGTRLTVV.

V is TRBV7-2 and J is TRBJ1-2, with a weak D call TRBD1 (6 bases). This CDR3 is 13 amino acids long. In germline, CDR1 is SGHTA, CDR2 FQGNSA. Deletions cut 4 bases from V and 4 bases from J, with 10 bases between. The CDR3 is CASSWTEGYGYTF. In nucleotides, the CDR3 is TGTGCCAGCAGCTGGACAGAGGGCTATGGCTACACCTTC.

Only a few counts were recorded for this clone. V is TRBV15 and J is TRBJ1-4, with D unresolved. This CDR3 is 14 amino acids long. Between the trimmed V and J ends, which lost 6 bases and 4 bases, there was a span of 12 bases. Germline loops: CDR1 LNHNV, CDR2 YYDKDF (reference sequence). CDR3 nucleotide sequence: TGTGCCACCAGGGACGGAGTCCGTAATGAAAAACTGTTTTTT. Its protein product is CATRDGVRNEKLFF. The variable domain in full, completed from reference TRBV15 and TRBJ1-4, reads DAMVIQNPRYQVTQFGKPVTLSCSQTLNHNVMYWYQQKSSQAPKLLFHYYDKDFNNEADTPDNFQSRRPNTSFCFLDIRSPGLGDTAMYLCATRDGVRNEKLFFGSGTQLSVL.

V and J are TRBV9 and TRBJ2-1; D is unresolved. CDR3 length equals 18 residues. Germline values: CDR1 SGDLS, CDR2 YYNGEE. Deletions cut 0 bases from V and 1 base from J, with 17 bases between. CDR3: CASSVEGLGRNSYNEQFF. CDR3 sequence (DNA): TGTGCCAGCAGCGTAGAAGGATTGGGCAGGAATTCCTACAATGAGCAGTTCTTC.

This clone was recorded once. The chain links TRBV7-9 to TRBJ2-5, with D maybe TRBD2 (6 bases). Trimming removed 1 base from V and 1 base from J, with 10 bases in between. The CDR3 runs 15 residues. Germline lookup yields CDR1 SEHNR and CDR2 FQNEAQ (reference sequence). As DNA, the CDR3 is TGTGCCAGCAGCTTAGAGGCGGGGAGCCAAGAGACCCAGTACTTC. Protein sequence: CASSLEAGSQETQYF.

The chain links TRBV5-1 to TRBJ2-3; D is unresolved. Germline-derived CDR1 and CDR2 are SGHRS and YFSETQ. This CDR3 is built from 13 residues. Trimming left V 0 bases short and J 0 bases short, with 2 bases between. Here the CDR3 DNA reads TGCGCCAGCAGCTTGGACAGCACAGATACGCAGTATTTT. Protein product: CASSLDSTDTQYF.

J is TRBJ2-7 and V is TRBV11-2; 7 nucleotides align to TRBD2. CDR1 is SGHAT and CDR2 is FQNNGV in the germline V gene. CDR3 length: 16 amino acids. Trimming took 5 bases from V and 0 from J; bases not matched to a gene: 10. As DNA, the CDR3 is TGTGCCAGCAGCCAAGCCAGCGGGACGGTCTCCTACGAGCAGTACTTC. The encoded protein is CASSQASGTVSYEQYF.